The 9 T cell receptor beta chains below all came from one sample that was sequenced in a study of PD-1 blockade in mismatch repair-deficient tumors. Assay used: immunoSEQ multiplex PCR; TCRdb lists only in-frame clones, some missing. The sample lists 60,000 to 70,000 clones, approximately 88% occurring once. The specimen was peripheral blood, collected 52 weeks after starting pembrolizumab. These TCRs come from an adult with mismatch repair-deficient cancer.

The chain combines TRBV5-1 with TRBJ1-1; D may be TRBD1 (6 bases). From germline, CDR1 is SGHRS and CDR2 YFSETQ. CDR3 length: 15 residues. Trimming cost V 2 bases and J 0 bases, with 11 bases left between them. CDR3 region: CASSFTGTMNTEAFF. CDR3 nucleotides: TGCGCCAGCAGCTTTACAGGGACAATGAACACTGAAGCTTTCTTT.

The CDR3 sequence: CASSFQDRAKNIQYF. The CDR3 DNA reads TGTGCCAGCAGTTTCCAGGACAGGGCCAAAAACATTCAGTACTTC. This chain uses TRBV28 with TRBJ2-4; 7 nucleotides line up with TRBD1. Trimming removed 3 bases from V and 1 base from J; junction bases left unmatched: 3. CDR3 length: 15 amino acids. CDR1 is MDHEN, CDR2 SYDVKM, per germline.

The chain is built from TRBV11-2 and TRBJ2-3; 7 positions match TRBD2. After removal of 4 bases from V and 14 bases from J, the junction contained 30 bases not matched to a gene. Germline assignment: CDR1 SGHAT and CDR2 FQNNGV. This CDR3 is built from 19 residues. The CDR3 region is CASSYVGPLAGEGRISPYF. Written as DNA, the CDR3 is TGTGCCAGCAGCTACGTGGGGCCCTTGGCCGGGGAGGGCCGTATTTCCCCGTATTTT. Combining the CDR3 with reference TRBV11-2 and TRBJ2-3 gives the whole variable domain EAGVAQSPRYKIIEKRQSVAFWCNPISGHATLYWYQQILGQGPKLLIQFQNNGVVDDSQLPKDRFSAERLKGVDSTLKIQPAKLEDSAVYLCASSYVGPLAGEGRISPYFGPGTRLTVL.

The CDR3 nucleotides read TGTGCCAGCTCCCCCTCCTCAGGAACTGGGGCCAACGTCCTGACTTTC. This gives the protein CASSPSSGTGANVLTF. This chain joins TRBV18 and TRBJ2-6; D ambiguous. V lost 6 bases, J lost 2 bases, and 14 bases lay in between. The germline V gene encodes CDR1 KGHSH and CDR2 LQKENI. CDR3 size: 16 residues.

In the case of this clone: Different DNA sequences within this sample yield the same CDR3. The CDR3 sequence is CATSRDPGGADEQYF. The CDR3 region has the DNA TGTGCCACCAGCAGAGATCCTGGAGGGGCGGACGAGCAGTACTTC. The chain carries TRBV15 and TRBJ2-7; TRBD2 is a possible D gene (6 bases). Germline values: CDR1 LNHNV, CDR2 YYDKDF (reference sequence). This CDR3 contains 15 residues. V lost 0 bases, J lost 5 bases, and 14 bases lay in between.

This clone was found a few times. The chain joins TRBV6-5 to TRBJ2-1; 9 nucleotides match TRBD2. V gave up 6 bases and J gave up 3 bases; unmatched junction bases: 6. Germline V gene lookup returns CDR1 MNHEY and CDR2 SVGAGI. The CDR3 has 15 amino acids. The CDR3 bases are TGTGCCAGCAGCTCCACTAGCGGGTTCTACAATGAGCAGTTCTTC. It codes for CASSSTSGFYNEQFF.

The chain uses TRBV10-2 and TRBJ2-1; D perhaps matches TRBD2 (6 bases). The V end was cut by 6 bases, the J end by 3 bases, with 12 bases between. CDR3 length: 14 residues. Germline values: CDR1 WSHSY, CDR2 SAAADI. CDR3 DNA sequence: TGCGCCAGCAGCCCCGGGACTTTCTACAATGAGCAGTTCTTC. Its translation is CASSPGTFYNEQFF.

The chain couples TRBV7-9 to TRBJ1-2; no definite D call. This CDR3 is built from 13 residues. From germline, CDR1 is SEHNR and CDR2 FQNEAQ (reference sequence). V lost 3 bases, J lost 6 bases, and 11 bases lay in between. CDR3 residues: CASSFRGPDGYTF. CDR3 sequence (DNA): TGTGCCAGCAGCTTCCGGGGTCCCGATGGCTACACCTTC.

This rearrangement joins TRBV9 to TRBJ2-1, with D possibly matching TRBD2 (6 bases). Germline-derived CDR1 and CDR2 are SGDLS and YYNGEE. This CDR3 is 15 amino acids long. Trimming removed 0 bases at V and 1 base at J, with 8 bases between. CDR3 in DNA: TGTGCCAGCAGCGTAGTTGGGGGGTCCTACAATGAGCAGTTCTTC. It encodes CASSVVGGSYNEQFF.